What follows describes a single TCR beta chain. As yet, its antigen is unknown. The entry originates in a study of cytomegalovirus exposure and HLA in healthy donors. Study background: A preliminary data release comprised 80 million to 95 million unique TCRs obtained from HLA-typed donors. Whole-study results and caveats: By a later analysis, the bulk of CMV-associated TCR beta chains appeared HLA-restricted. In vitro confirmation showed a few CMV-associated chains to be CMV antigen specific. A missense variant in DCLRE1C was later tied to TCR beta V- and J-gene trimming.

PCR was performed using 60 Vbeta and 13 Jbeta primers. TCRdb's copy holds only in-frame clones and misses some; the assay was immunoSEQ multiplex PCR. The data contain roughly 190,000 clones, over 70% of them singletons. Germline assignment: CDR1 SGHTA and CDR2 FQGNSA. V was clipped by 2 bases and J by 2 bases, with 8 bases between them. The CDR3 runs to 14 residues. This chain joins TRBV7-2 and TRBJ2-3; D is uncertain. The specimen was PBMCs. The source of this sequence is a man aged 35 to 55 in good health and CMV-seropositive. The chain's CDR3 is CASSLPEYTDTQYF. In nucleotides, the CDR3 is TGTGCCAGCAGCTTACCAGAATACACAGATACGCAGTATTTT.